These 9 T cell receptor beta chains share one sample of origin, sequenced in a study of identifying expanded T cells in peripheral blood. The data were produced by immunoSEQ multiplex PCR, yet TCRdb's version contains in-frame clones alone and is incomplete. The table lists around 70,000 clones, 85% to 90% of them singletons, with about 3.3% in the top ten. Sequenced: blood. All receptors come from a person aged 18 to 75 in good health.

The rearrangement links TRBV5-6 to TRBJ2-2; 9 bases agree with TRBD1. Per the germline V gene, CDR1 is SGHDT and CDR2 is YYEEEE. Trimming cost V 1 base and J 3 bases; bases outside gene matches: 7. This CDR3 has 17 amino acids. The CDR3 region is CASSLFPGTGYTGELFF. DNA of the CDR3: TGTGCCAGCAGCTTGTTCCCCGGGACAGGGTACACCGGGGAGCTGTTTTTT.

The chain combines TRBV19 with TRBJ1-1, with D unclear. The CDR3 is 14 amino acids. V dropped 3 bases and J dropped 0 bases, with 8 bases sitting between them. The germline gives CDR1 LNHDA, CDR2 SQIVND (reference sequence). CDR3 DNA: TGTGCCAGTAGTATCCCCGGAGTGAACACTGAAGCTTTCTTT. It encodes CASSIPGVNTEAFF.

The chain uses TRBV29-1 and TRBJ2-7; the D is unclear. The V end was cut by 4 bases, the J end by 0 bases, with 10 bases between. Germline assignment: CDR1 SQVTM and CDR2 ANQGSEA. The CDR3 totals 13 residues. For the CDR3, the DNA is TGCAGCGTTGCTACGTCCCACTCCTACGAGCAGTACTTC. It yields the protein CSVATSHSYEQYF.

This chain links TRBV4-3 with TRBJ2-1; 12 positions match TRBD2. The CDR3 loop spans 17 amino acids. J was trimmed by 2 bases and V by 1 base; bases with no gene match: 3. Germline-derived CDR1 and CDR2 are LGHNA and YSLEER. CDR3 sequence: CASSQALAGGPYNEQFF. The CDR3, as DNA: TGCGCCAGCAGCCAAGCCCTAGCGGGGGGGCCCTACAATGAGCAGTTCTTC.

This chain joins TRBV13 and TRBJ2-1; D possibly corresponds to TRBD2 (6 bases). Germline V lookup: CDR1 PRHDT, CDR2 FYEKMQ (reference sequence). Between the trimmed V and J ends, which lost 2 bases and 4 bases, there was a span of 18 bases. CDR3 length: 17 amino acids. CDR3 sequence: CASSLLAETSLYNEQFF. The CDR3 DNA sequence: TGTGCCAGCAGCTTACTAGCCGAGACTAGTCTTTACAATGAGCAGTTCTTC. The full variable domain, in which reference TRBV13 and TRBJ2-1 provide the parts outside the CDR3, is AAGVIQSPRHLIKEKRETATLKCYPIPRHDTVYWYQQGPGQDPQFLISFYEKMQSDKGSIPDRFSAQQFSDYHSELNMSSLELGDSALYFCASSLLAETSLYNEQFFGPGTRLTVL.

J is TRBJ1-4 and V is TRBV30; tentative D call: TRBD1 (6 bases). V shed 2 bases and J shed 7 bases, with 14 bases lying between them. Germline V CDR1 and CDR2: GTSNPN, SVGIG (reference sequence). CDR3 size: 14 residues. In nucleotides, the CDR3 is TGTGCCTGGAGTTTGCAGGGGATGGGTGAAAAACTGTTTTTT. It specifies CAWSLQGMGEKLFF.

Here the CDR3 reads CASSVLGVLYEQYF. The CDR3 DNA reads TGTGCCAGCAGTGTTCTTGGAGTTCTATACGAGCAGTACTTC. This chain joins TRBV2 and TRBJ2-7; D gene ambiguous. Trimming cost V 4 bases and J 4 bases, with 14 bases left between them. CDR1 SNHLY and CDR2 FYNNEI come from the germline V gene. This CDR3 has 14 residues.

The chain is built from TRBV4-1 and TRBJ2-3, with 10 nucleotides matching TRBD1. Germline CDR1 reads MGHRA; CDR2 reads YSYEKL. Trimming at V came to 4 bases and at J to 2 bases, leaving 6 bases not matched to a gene. CDR3 length: 16 residues. CDR3 loop: CASSLHGTGDTDTQYF. The CDR3 DNA is TGCGCCAGCAGCCTACACGGGACAGGGGACACAGATACGCAGTATTTT.

The chain recombines TRBV14 with TRBJ1-3, with D hard to call. Germline CDR1 reads SGHDN; CDR2 reads FVKESK. This CDR3 spans 17 amino acids. V lost 1 base and J 1 base, leaving 14 bases between the germline ends. The CDR3 sequence is CASSQAPGRISGNTIYF. Written as DNA, the CDR3 is TGTGCCAGCAGCCAAGCCCCTGGACGGATTTCTGGAAACACCATATATTTT.